This record covers a single TCR beta chain. Its antigen remains unknown. CDR3 length: 13 amino acids. The germline V gene has CDR1 MNHEY and CDR2 SMNVEV (reference sequence). Trimming cost V 6 bases and J 10 bases; bases outside gene matches: 7. Those with chemo-refractory metastatic non-small-cell lung cancer were treated with focal radiation combined with CTLA-4 blockade using ipilimumab. Measured with immunoSEQ multiplex PCR; TCRdb has only the in-frame clones, and not every one. The sample has 60,000 or so clones; 77% are singletons. The record originates from a study of radiotherapy plus CTLA-4 blockade in lung cancer. In the study overall: With roughly a third of patients having disease control, objective responses were seen in approximately 17%.

Study-wide results and caveats: Some TCR clones had been derived from tumors. These clones expanded in peripheral blood after radiotherapy plus ipilimumab.

This rearrangement joins TRBV27 to TRBJ1-5; 9 bases are a match to TRBD1. The material sequenced was peripheral blood, taken from a patient treated with radiotherapy plus ipilimumab. The clonotype was recovered from a human donor with non-small cell lung cancer who had a partial response to radiotherapy plus ipilimumab. CDR3 region: CASRPTGGGPQHF. In nucleotides, the CDR3 is TGTGCCAGCAGACCGACAGGGGGTGGTCCCCAGCATTTT.